Presented here are 18 T cell receptor beta chains from one specimen sequenced in a study of cytomegalovirus exposure and HLA in healthy donors. PCR was performed using 60 Vbeta and 13 Jbeta primers. Measured with immunoSEQ multiplex PCR; TCRdb has only the in-frame clones, and not every one. This table holds some 120,000 clones, around 80% found once. The sequenced sample was PBMCs. The receptors here all came from a man aged 30 to 39 in good health and CMV-seronegative.

The chain links TRBV9 to TRBJ1-5, with D perhaps TRBD1 (5 bases). V was pared by 6 bases and J by 2 bases, with 6 bases between. In germline, CDR1 is SGDLS, CDR2 YYNGEE. CDR3 length equals 12 residues. CDR3 DNA sequence: TGTGCCAGCAAAGGGGGCAATCAGCCCCAGCATTTT. Amino acid sequence: CASKGGNQPQHF.

This sequence joins TRBV5-1 and TRBJ2-5; unclear D gene. The closer fit of TRBJ2-7 to the DNA end suggests the J call may be wrong. This CDR3 is 13 amino acids long. The germline CDR1 and CDR2 sequences are SGHRS and YFSETQ. The CDR3, as DNA: TGCGCCAGCAGCTTGGTGAGCTCCTACGAGCAGTACTTC. Protein sequence: CASSLVSSYEQYF.

Written as DNA, the CDR3 is TGCGCCAGCAGCTTGGACGGGTCCGGGGAGCTGTTTTTT. As protein: CASSLDGSGELFF. The V call is TRBV5-1, the J call TRBJ2-2; D call uncertain. There are 13 residues in the CDR3. CDR1 is SGHRS, CDR2 YFSETQ, per germline. The V end lost 0 bases, the J end lost 6 bases, and 6 bases lay between the germline ends. The whole variable domain, remainder taken from reference TRBV5-1 and TRBJ2-2, is KAGVTQTPRYLIKTRGQQVTLSCSPISGHRSVSWYQQTPGQGLQFLFEYFSETQRNKGNFPGRFSGRQFSNSRSEMNVSTLELGDSALYLCASSLDGSGELFFGEGSRLTVL.

The chain recombines TRBV2 with TRBJ2-7; 10 bases match TRBD2. This CDR3 has 14 amino acids. Per the germline V gene, CDR1 is SNHLY and CDR2 is FYNNEI. The V and J ends lost 2 bases and 6 bases, in that order; junction bases with no gene match: 4. CDR3 bases: TGTGCCAGCAGTGAACCTAGCGGGAGAGGCGAGCAGTACTTC. Amino acid sequence: CASSEPSGRGEQYF.

The V and J genes are TRBV6-4 and TRBJ2-2, with a weak D call TRBD2 (6 bases). CDR3 size: 16 residues. In germline, CDR1 is MRHNA, CDR2 SNTAGT. V dropped 4 bases and J dropped 4 bases, with 16 bases sitting between them. In nucleotides, the CDR3 is TGTGCCAGCAGTGCGCAAGGACGGGGGACCACCGGGGAGCTGTTTTTT. Protein sequence: CASSAQGRGTTGELFF.

The chain combines TRBV5-8 with TRBJ2-7, with 11 bases that match TRBD1. In germline, CDR1 is SGHTS, CDR2 YDEGEE. Germline trimming cut 3 bases from V and 4 bases from J; bases unmatched to any gene: 3. The CDR3 covers 14 residues. CDR3 in amino acids: CASSYGQGAYEQYF. CDR3 coding DNA: TGTGCCAGCAGCTACGGACAGGGGGCTTACGAGCAGTACTTC. Full variable domain (outside the CDR3, taken from reference TRBV5-8 and TRBJ2-7): EAGVTQSPTHLIKTRGQQATLRCSPISGHTSVYWYQQALGLGLQFLLWYDEGEERNRGNFPPRFSGRQFPNYSSELNVNALELEDSALYLCASSYGQGAYEQYFGPGTRLTVT.

The gene calls are TRBV6-5 and TRBJ2-5; 11 bases are a match to TRBD2. The CDR3 extends over 16 amino acids. Germline V CDR1 and CDR2: MNHEY, SVGAGI. The J segment lost 7 bases and the V segment lost 0 bases, leaving 7 bases of the junction unmatched. The CDR3 DNA sequence: TGTGCCAGCAGTTACTCGGGGACTAGCGGTGGTGGGACCCAGTACTTC. It is translated as CASSYSGTSGGGTQYF.

This chain connects TRBV19 to TRBJ1-1; perhaps TRBD1 as D (5 bases). Germline lookup yields CDR1 LNHDA and CDR2 SQIVND (reference sequence). V was shortened by 10 bases and J by 3 bases, with 21 bases between the two germline ends. There are 15 residues in the CDR3. CDR3 in amino acids: CATNLGGSVYTEAFF. Here the CDR3 DNA reads TGTGCCACAAATTTGGGGGGTTCAGTGTACACTGAAGCTTTCTTT.

This chain joins TRBV7-3 and TRBJ1-1, with 9 bases matching TRBD1. Losses at the gene ends were 5 bases for V and 5 bases for J; bases not matched to a gene: 3. This CDR3 has 13 amino acids. CDR1 SGHTA and CDR2 FQGTGA come from the germline V gene. The CDR3 sequence is CASSRQGGTEAFF. DNA for the CDR3: TGTGCCAGCAGCCGACAGGGGGGAACTGAAGCTTTCTTT.

The V and J genes are TRBV4-2 and TRBJ2-5; D is unresolved. The CDR3 length is 15 residues. Looked up from germline, CDR1 is LGHNA and CDR2 is YNFKEQ. The ends were cut back, 1 base at V and 0 bases at J, with 9 bases in the middle. The CDR3 DNA reads as TGTGCCAGCAGCCAAGGAACAGCCAACCAAGAGACCCAGTACTTC. Encoded protein: CASSQGTANQETQYF.

This chain joins TRBV7-3 and TRBJ2-3; possible D gene TRBD2, 5 bases. CDR1 SGHTA and CDR2 FQGTGA come from the germline V gene. This CDR3 region has 18 residues. V lost 2 bases, J lost 0 bases, and 18 bases lay in between. CDR3 loop: CASSLLPPGRGSTDTQYF. DNA of the CDR3: TGTGCCAGCAGCTTATTACCCCCTGGTCGCGGGAGCACAGATACGCAGTATTTT.

This clone was seen a single time. V gene TRBV19 combines with J gene TRBJ1-3; D is uncertain. The germline V gene encodes CDR1 LNHDA and CDR2 SQIVND (reference sequence). The CDR3 totals 13 residues. V gave up 6 bases and J gave up 2 bases, with 8 bases separating them. CDR3: CASRSATGNTIYF. CDR3 in DNA: TGTGCCAGTAGATCAGCGACTGGAAACACCATATATTTT. Complete variable domain (other parts from reference TRBV19 and TRBJ1-3): DGGITQSPKYLFRKEGQNVTLSCEQNLNHDAMYWYRQDPGQGLRLIYYSQIVNDFQKGDIAEGYSVSREKKESFPLTVTSAQKNPTAFYLCASRSATGNTIYFGEGSWLTVV.

The V gene is TRBV27, the J gene TRBJ2-3, with TRBD2 as a possible D gene (5 bases). The CDR3 has 16 amino acids. Germline CDR1 is MNHEY and CDR2 is SMNVEV (reference sequence). The germline V and J ends were trimmed by 7 bases and 0 bases, with 17 bases remaining between them. The DNA of the CDR3 is TGTGCCAGCACCTTATCGAGCGGCCAAAGCACAGATACGCAGTATTTT. Protein product: CASTLSSGQSTDTQYF.

In the case of this clone: Given the absence of the conserved phenylalanine or tryptophan at the CDR3 end, a read error is likely. The genes are TRBV4-1 and TRBJ1-3; D perhaps matches TRBD1 (6 bases). This CDR3 spans 18 amino acids. Germline V lookup: CDR1 MGHRA, CDR2 YSYEKL. V dropped 1 base and J dropped 8 bases, with 24 bases sitting between them. The CDR3 DNA follows: TGCGCCAGCAGCCAAGGGGTGCTCCGGGGGGCCGCGGTAGACACCATATATGTT. It is translated as CASSQGVLRGAAVDTIYV.

The gene calls are TRBV27 and TRBJ2-7; 11 bases fit TRBD2. The CDR3 length is 16 residues. V trimming: 0 bases; J trimming: 3 bases; junction bases outside the gene matches: 4. Germline CDR1 MNHEY, CDR2 SMNVEV (reference sequence). Written as DNA, the CDR3 is TGTGCCAGCAGTTTATCTACCGGGACTAGCGGCTACGAGCAGTACTTC. Amino acids: CASSLSTGTSGYEQYF.

This chain uses TRBV28 with TRBJ2-1; 7 bases match TRBD2. V lost 6 bases and J lost 4; bases outside the gene matches: 12. Germline V gives CDR1 MDHEN, CDR2 SYDVKM. CDR3 length: 16 residues. The CDR3 bases are TGTGCCAGCAGCCGACTAGCCGGAGATGCTTACAATGAGCAGTTCTTC. This translates into CASSRLAGDAYNEQFF.

As regards this clone: The sample contains more than one DNA sequence encoding this CDR3. The chain joins TRBV28 to TRBJ2-7, with unresolved D. V was pared by 1 base and J by 0 bases, with 4 bases between. This CDR3 spans 13 amino acids. CDR1 and CDR2 from the germline V gene are MDHEN and SYDVKM. The CDR3 loop reads CASSLSSSYEQYF. The CDR3 nucleotides read TGTGCCAGCAGTTTATCTAGCTCCTACGAGCAGTACTTC.

This chain connects TRBV6-5 to TRBJ2-7; tentatively, D is TRBD2 (7 bases). V lost 5 bases to trimming and J lost 4 bases, with 18 bases between them. The CDR3 loop spans 15 amino acids. Germline V CDR1 and CDR2: MNHEY, SVGAGI. The CDR3 reads CASSPSGGALYEQYF. The CDR3 DNA follows: TGTGCCAGCAGTCCCAGTGGGGGGGCGTTGTACGAGCAGTACTTC.